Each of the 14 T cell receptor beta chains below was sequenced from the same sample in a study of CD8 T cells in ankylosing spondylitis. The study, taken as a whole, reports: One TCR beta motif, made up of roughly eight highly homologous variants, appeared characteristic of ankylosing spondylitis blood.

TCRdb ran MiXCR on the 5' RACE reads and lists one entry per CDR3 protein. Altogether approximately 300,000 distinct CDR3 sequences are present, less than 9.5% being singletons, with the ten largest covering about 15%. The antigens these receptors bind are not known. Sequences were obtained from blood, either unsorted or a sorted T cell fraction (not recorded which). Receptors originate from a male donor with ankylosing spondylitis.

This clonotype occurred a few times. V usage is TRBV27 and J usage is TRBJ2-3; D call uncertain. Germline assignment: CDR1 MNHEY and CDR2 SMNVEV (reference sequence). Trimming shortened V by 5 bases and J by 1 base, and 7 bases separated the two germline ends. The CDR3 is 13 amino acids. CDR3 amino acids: CASSILRTDTQYF. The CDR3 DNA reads TGTGCCAGCAGTATTCTTCGCACAGATACGCAGTATTTT.

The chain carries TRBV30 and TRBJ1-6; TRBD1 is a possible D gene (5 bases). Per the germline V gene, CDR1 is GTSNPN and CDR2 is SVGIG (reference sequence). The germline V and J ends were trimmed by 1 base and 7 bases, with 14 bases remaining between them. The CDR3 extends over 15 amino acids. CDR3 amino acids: CAWSALGPENSPLHF. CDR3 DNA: TGTGCCTGGAGTGCCCTGGGACCGGAAAATTCACCCCTCCACTTT.

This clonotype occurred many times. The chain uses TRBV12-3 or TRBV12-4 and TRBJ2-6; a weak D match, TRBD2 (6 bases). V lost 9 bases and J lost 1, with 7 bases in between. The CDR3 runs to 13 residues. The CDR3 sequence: CASGGSGANVLTF. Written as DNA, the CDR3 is TGTGCCAGTGGGGGGTCTGGGGCCAACGTCCTGACTTTC.

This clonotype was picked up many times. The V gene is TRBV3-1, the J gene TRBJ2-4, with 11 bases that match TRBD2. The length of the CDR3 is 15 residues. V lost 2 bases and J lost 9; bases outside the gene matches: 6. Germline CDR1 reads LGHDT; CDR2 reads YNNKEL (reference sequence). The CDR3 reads CASSQTSGSNFIQYF. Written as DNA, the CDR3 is TGTGCCAGCAGCCAAACTAGCGGGAGTAATTTCATTCAGTACTTC.

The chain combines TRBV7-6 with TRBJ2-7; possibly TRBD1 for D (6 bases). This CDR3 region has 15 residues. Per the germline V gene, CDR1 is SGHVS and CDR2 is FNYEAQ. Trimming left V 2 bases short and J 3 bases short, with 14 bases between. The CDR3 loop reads CASSLQGPMGYEQYF. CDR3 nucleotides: TGTGCCAGCAGCTTACAGGGGCCGATGGGCTACGAGCAGTACTTC.

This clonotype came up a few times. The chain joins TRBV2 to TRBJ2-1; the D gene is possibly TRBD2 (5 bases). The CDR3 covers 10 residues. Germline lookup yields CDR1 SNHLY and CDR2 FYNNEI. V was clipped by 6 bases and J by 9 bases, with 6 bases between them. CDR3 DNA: TGTGCCAGCAGGGGAGCTGAGCAGTTCTTC. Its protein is CASRGAEQFF. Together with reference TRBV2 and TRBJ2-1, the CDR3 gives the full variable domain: EPEVTQTPSHQVTQMGQEVILRCVPISNHLYFYWYRQILGQKVEFLVSFYNNEISEKSEIFDDQFSVERPDGSNFTLKIRSTKLEDSAMYFCASRGAEQFFGPGTRLTVL.

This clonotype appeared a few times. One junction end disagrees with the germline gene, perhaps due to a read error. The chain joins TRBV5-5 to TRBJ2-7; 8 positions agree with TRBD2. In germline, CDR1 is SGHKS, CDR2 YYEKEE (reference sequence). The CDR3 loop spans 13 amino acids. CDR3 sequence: CASSLALAGILAF. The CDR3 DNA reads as TGTGCCAGCAGCTTGGCGCTAGCGGGTATTCTCGCCTTC.

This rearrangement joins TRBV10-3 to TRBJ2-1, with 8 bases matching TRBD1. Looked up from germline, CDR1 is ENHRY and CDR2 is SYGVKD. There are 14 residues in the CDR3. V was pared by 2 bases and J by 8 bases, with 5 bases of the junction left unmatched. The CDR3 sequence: CAISEGRGLDEQFF. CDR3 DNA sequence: TGTGCCATCAGTGAGGGCAGGGGGCTCGATGAGCAGTTCTTC.

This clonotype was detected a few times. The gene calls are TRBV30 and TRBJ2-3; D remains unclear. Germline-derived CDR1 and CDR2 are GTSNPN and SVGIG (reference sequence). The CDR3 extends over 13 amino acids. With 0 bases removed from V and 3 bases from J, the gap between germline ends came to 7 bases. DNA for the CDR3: TGTGCCTGGAGTGTACTATTAACAGATACGCAGTATTTT. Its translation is CAWSVLLTDTQYF.

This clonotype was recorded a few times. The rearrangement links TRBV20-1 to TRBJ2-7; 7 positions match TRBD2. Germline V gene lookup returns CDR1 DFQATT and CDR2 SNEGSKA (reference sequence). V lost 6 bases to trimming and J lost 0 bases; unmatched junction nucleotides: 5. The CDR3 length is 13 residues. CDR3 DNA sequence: TGCAGTGCGTCCCGGGACTACTCCTACGAGCAGTACTTC. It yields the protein CSASRDYSYEQYF.

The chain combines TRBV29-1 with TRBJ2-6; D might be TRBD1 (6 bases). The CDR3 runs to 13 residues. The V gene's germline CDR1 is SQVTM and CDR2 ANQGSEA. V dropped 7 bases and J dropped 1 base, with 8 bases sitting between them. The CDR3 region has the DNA TGCAGCGCGAGGGGGTCTGGGGCCAACGTCCTGACTTTC. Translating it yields CSARGSGANVLTF. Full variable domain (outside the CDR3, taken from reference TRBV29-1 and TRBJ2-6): SAVISQKPSRDICQRGTSLTIQCQVDSQVTMMFWYRQQPGQSLTLIATANQGSEATYESGFVIDKFPISRPNLTFSTLTVSNMSPEDSSIYLCSARGSGANVLTFGAGSRLTVL.

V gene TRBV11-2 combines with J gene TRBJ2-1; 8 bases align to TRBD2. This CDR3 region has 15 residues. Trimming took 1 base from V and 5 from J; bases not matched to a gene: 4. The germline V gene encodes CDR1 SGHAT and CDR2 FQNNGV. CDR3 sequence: CASSLVRTSHNEQFF. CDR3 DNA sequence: TGTGCCAGCAGCTTAGTCCGGACTAGCCACAATGAGCAGTTCTTC.

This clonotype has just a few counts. CDR3 region: CSVVGAGAEAYNEQFF. DNA of the CDR3: TGCAGCGTTGTGGGGGCGGGAGCAGAAGCATACAATGAGCAGTTCTTC. This chain links TRBV29-1 with TRBJ2-1; weak D call: TRBD2 (7 bases). V was trimmed by 4 bases and J by 4 bases, leaving 20 bases between them. There are 16 residues in the CDR3. CDR1 and CDR2 from the germline V gene are SQVTM and ANQGSEA.

Here the CDR3 DNA reads TGTGCCAGCAGCTTAGCTGAGGGACTCTACAATGAGCAGTTCTTC. It codes for CASSLAEGLYNEQFF. The rearrangement joins TRBV7-8 to TRBJ2-1; a weak D match, TRBD2 (6 bases). V lost 0 bases and J lost 3, with 9 bases in between. In germline, CDR1 is SGHVS, CDR2 FQNEAQ. The CDR3 spans 15 residues.